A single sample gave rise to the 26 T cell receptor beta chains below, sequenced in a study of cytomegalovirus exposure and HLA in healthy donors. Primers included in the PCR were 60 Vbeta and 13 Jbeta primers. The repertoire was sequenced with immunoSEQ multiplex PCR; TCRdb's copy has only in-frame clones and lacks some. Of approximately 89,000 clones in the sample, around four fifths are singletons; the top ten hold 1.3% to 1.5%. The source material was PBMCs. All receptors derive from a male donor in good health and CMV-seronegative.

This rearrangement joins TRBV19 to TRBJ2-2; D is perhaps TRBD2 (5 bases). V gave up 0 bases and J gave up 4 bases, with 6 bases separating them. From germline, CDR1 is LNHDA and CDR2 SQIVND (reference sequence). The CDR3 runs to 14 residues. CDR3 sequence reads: CASSIEGLTGELFF. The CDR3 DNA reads TGTGCCAGTAGTATAGAAGGACTCACCGGGGAGCTGTTTTTT.

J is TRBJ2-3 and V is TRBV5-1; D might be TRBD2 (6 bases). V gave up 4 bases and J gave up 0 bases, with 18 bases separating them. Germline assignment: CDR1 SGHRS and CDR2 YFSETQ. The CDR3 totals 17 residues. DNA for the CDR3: TGCGCCAGCAGCCCCGGCGGGGTCCCCCATAGCACAGATACGCAGTATTTT. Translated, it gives CASSPGGVPHSTDTQYF.

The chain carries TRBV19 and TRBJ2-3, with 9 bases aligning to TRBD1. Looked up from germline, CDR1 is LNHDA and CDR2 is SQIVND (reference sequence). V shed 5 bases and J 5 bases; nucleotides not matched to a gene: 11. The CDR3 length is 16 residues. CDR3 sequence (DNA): TGTGCCAGTAGTGCACAGGGGCGGACAGGGGTAGATACGCAGTATTTT. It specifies CASSAQGRTGVDTQYF. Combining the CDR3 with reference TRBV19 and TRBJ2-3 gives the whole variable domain DGGITQSPKYLFRKEGQNVTLSCEQNLNHDAMYWYRQDPGQGLRLIYYSQIVNDFQKGDIAEGYSVSREKKESFPLTVTSAQKNPTAFYLCASSAQGRTGVDTQYFGPGTRLTVL.

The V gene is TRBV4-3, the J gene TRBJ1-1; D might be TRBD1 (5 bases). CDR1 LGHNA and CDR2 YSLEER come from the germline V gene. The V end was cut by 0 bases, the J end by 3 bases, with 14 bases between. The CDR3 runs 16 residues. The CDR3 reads CASSQDGAPGDTEAFF. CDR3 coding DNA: TGCGCCAGCAGCCAAGATGGGGCCCCGGGGGACACTGAAGCTTTCTTT.

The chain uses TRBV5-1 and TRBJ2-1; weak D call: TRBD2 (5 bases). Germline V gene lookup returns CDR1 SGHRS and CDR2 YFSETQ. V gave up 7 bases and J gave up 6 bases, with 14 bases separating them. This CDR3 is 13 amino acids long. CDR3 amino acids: CASGTTGINEQFF. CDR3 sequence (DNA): TGCGCCAGCGGAACCACGGGGATCAATGAGCAGTTCTTC.

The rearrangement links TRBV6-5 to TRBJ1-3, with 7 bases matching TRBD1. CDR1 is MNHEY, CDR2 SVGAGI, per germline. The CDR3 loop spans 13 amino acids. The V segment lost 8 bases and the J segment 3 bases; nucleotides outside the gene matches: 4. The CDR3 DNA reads TGTGCCAGCGGAGGGGGCATTGGAAACACCATATATTTT. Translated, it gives CASGGGIGNTIYF.

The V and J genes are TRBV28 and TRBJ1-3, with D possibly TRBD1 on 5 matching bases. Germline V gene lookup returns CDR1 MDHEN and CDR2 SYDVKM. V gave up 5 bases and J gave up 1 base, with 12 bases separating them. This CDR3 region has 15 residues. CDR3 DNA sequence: TGTGCCAGCAGTCCCGGGGGGGTTTCTGGAAACACCATATATTTT. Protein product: CASSPGGVSGNTIYF.

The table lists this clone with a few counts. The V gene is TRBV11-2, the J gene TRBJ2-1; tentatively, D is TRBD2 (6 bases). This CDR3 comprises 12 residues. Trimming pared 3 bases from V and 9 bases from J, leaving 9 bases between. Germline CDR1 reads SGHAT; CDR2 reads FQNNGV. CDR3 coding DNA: TGTGCCAGCAGCTTCGGGGGTGCTGAGCAGTTCTTC. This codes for CASSFGGAEQFF.

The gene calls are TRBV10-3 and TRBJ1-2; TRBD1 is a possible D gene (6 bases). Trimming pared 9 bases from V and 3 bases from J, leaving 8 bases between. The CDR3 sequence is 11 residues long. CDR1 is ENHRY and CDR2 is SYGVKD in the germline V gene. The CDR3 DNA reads TGTGCCATTCGGACAGACTATGGCTACACCTTC. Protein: CAIRTDYGYTF.

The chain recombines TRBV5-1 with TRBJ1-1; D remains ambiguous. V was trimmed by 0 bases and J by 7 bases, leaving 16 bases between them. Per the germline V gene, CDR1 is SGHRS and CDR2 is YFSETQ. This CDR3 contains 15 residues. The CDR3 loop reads CASSLEDVLRGEAFF. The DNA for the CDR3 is TGCGCCAGCAGCTTGGAAGATGTTTTGCGGGGTGAAGCTTTCTTT.

The CDR3, as DNA: TGTGCCAGCTCACCAAGACAGGGGGCTGCTAATGAAAAACTGTTTTTT. Translated: CASSPRQGAANEKLFF. This chain joins TRBV18 and TRBJ1-4; 10 positions agree with TRBD1. Germline lookup yields CDR1 KGHSH and CDR2 LQKENI. Germline trimming cut 2 bases from V and 3 bases from J; bases unmatched to any gene: 3. This CDR3 spans 16 amino acids. The whole variable domain, filled in from reference TRBV18 and TRBJ1-4, reads NAGVMQNPRHLVRRRGQEARLRCSPMKGHSHVYWYRQLPEEGLKFMVYLQKENIIDESGMPKERFSAEFPKEGPSILRIQQVVRGDSAAYFCASSPRQGAANEKLFFGSGTQLSVL.

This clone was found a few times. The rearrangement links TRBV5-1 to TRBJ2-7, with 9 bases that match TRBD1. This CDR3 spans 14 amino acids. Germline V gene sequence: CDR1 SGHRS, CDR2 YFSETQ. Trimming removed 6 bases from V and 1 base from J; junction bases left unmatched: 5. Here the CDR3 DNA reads TGCGCCAGCAAACCGGGACAGGGTTCCTACGAGCAGTACTTC. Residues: CASKPGQGSYEQYF.

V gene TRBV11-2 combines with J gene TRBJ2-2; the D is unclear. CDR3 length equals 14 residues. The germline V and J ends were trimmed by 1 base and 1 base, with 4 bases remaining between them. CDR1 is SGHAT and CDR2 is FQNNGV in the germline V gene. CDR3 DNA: TGTGCCAGCAGCTTAGGGCAGAACACCGGGGAGCTGTTTTTT. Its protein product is CASSLGQNTGELFF.

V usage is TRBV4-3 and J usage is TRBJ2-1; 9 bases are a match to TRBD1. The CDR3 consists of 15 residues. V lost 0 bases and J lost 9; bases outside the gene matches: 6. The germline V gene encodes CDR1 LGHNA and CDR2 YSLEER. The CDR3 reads CASSQDRTGEREQFF. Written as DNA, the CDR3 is TGCGCCAGCAGCCAAGATCGGACAGGGGAACGTGAGCAGTTCTTC.

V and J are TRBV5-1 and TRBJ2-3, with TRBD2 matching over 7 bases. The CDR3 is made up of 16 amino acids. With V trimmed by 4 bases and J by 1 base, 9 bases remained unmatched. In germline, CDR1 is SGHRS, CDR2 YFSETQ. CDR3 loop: CASSPDSSGGTDTQYF. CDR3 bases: TGCGCCAGCAGCCCGGACTCCAGCGGGGGCACAGATACGCAGTATTTT.

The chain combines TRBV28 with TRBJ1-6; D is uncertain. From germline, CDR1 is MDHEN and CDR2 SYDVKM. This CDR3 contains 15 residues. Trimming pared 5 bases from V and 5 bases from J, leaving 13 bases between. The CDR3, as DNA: TGTGCCAGCAGTGTTACAGCCATGAATAATTCACCCCTCCACTTT. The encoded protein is CASSVTAMNNSPLHF.

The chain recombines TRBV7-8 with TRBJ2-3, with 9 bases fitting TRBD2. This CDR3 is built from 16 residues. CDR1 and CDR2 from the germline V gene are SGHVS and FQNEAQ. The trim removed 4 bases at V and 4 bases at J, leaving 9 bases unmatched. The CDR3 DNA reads TGTGCCAGCAGCTCTCTCGGCGGGGGGGCCCCAGATACGCAGTATTTT. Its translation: CASSSLGGGAPDTQYF.

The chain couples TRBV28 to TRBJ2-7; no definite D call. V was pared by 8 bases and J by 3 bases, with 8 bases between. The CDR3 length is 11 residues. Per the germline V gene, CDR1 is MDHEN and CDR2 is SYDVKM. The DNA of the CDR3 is TGTGCCAGCGTAATTAACTACGAGCAGTACTTC. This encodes CASVINYEQYF.

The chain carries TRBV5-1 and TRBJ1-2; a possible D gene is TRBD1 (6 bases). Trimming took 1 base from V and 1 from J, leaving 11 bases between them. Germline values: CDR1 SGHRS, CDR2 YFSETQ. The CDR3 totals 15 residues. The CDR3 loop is CASSLTDRFNYGYTF. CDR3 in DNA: TGCGCCAGCAGCTTGACGGACAGATTTAACTATGGCTACACCTTC. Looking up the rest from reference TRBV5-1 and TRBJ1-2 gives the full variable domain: KAGVTQTPRYLIKTRGQQVTLSCSPISGHRSVSWYQQTPGQGLQFLFEYFSETQRNKGNFPGRFSGRQFSNSRSEMNVSTLELGDSALYLCASSLTDRFNYGYTFGSGTRLTVV.

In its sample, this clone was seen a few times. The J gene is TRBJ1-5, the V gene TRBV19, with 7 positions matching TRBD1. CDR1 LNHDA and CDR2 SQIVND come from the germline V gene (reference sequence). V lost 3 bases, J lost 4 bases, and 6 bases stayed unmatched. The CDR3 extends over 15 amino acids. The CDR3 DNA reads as TGTGCCAGTAGTATCTTCCCAGGGGGTAATCAGCCCCAGCATTTT. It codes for CASSIFPGGNQPQHF.

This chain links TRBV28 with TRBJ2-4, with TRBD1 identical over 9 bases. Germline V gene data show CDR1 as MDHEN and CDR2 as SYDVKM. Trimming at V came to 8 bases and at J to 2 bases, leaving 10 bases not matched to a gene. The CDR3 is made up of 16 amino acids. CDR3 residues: CASSWYGTGPKNIQYF. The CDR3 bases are TGTGCCAGCTCCTGGTACGGGACAGGGCCCAAAAACATTCAGTACTTC.

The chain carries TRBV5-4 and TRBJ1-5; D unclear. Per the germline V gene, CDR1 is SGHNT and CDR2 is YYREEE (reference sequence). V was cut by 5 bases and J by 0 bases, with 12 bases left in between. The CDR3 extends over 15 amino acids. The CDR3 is CASSRGGDSNQPQHF. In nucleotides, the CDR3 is TGTGCCAGCAGTCGGGGTGGGGATAGCAATCAGCCCCAGCATTTT.

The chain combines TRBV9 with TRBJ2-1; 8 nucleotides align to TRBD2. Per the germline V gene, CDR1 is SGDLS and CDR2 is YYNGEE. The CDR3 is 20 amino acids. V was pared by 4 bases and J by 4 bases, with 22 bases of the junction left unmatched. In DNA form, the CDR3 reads TGTGCCAGCAGCCCGATATTGACTAGCGCTATCCGATCCTTGTACAATGAGCAGTTCTTC. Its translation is CASSPILTSAIRSLYNEQFF.

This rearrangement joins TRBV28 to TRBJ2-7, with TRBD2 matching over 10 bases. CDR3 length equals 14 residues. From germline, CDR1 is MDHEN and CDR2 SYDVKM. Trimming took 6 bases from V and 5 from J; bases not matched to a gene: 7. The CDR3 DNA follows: TGTGCCAGCAGAGGACTAGCGGAGTCCCACGAGCAGTACTTC. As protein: CASRGLAESHEQYF.

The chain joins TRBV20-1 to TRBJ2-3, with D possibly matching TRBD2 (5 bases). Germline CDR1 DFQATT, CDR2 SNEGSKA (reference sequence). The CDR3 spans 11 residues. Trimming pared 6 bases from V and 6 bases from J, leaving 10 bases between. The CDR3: CSAGRVDTQYF. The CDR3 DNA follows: TGCAGTGCAGGGAGAGTGGATACGCAGTATTTT.

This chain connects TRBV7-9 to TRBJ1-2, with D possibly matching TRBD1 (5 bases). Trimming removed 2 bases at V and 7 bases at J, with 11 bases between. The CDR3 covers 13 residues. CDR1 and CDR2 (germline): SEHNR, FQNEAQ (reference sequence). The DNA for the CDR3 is TGTGCCAGCAGCTTAAACGGGGACTTTGGCTACACCTTC. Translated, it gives CASSLNGDFGYTF.